A selection of T cell receptor beta chains follows, all from one sample in a study of blood T cell repertoires in COVID-19. This table comes from immunoSEQ multiplex PCR, and its TCRdb copy is limited to in-frame clones, with some not included. The sample includes some 290,000 clones, around 92% of them seen just once. The sequenced sample was PBMCs or T cells enriched from blood (not recorded which). These receptors were taken from a young woman who had recovered from COVID-19. The CDR3 runs from the conserved cysteine through the conserved F or W. A D gene is named only where the DNA matches it firmly. The size of a clone is reported for some rows only, either as once, few or many, or as a class for expanded clones.

>TRBV11-2|TRBD2|.|TRBJ2-4
CASRPSGSINIQYF
TGTGCCAGCAGACCTAGCGGTTCAATAAACATTCAGTACTTC
>TRBV29-1|.|.|TRBJ2-7
CSVEDGSVVYEQYF
TGCAGCGTTGAAGATGGTAGCGTAGTTTACGAGCAGTACTTC
>TRBV19|.|.|TRBJ1-1
CASAAEHMNTEAFF
TGTGCCAGTGCGGCCGAACACATGAACACTGAAGCTTTCTTT
>TRBV6-2/TRBV6-3|.|few|TRBJ2-7
CASSSQGIEQYF
TGTGCCAGCAGTTCCCAGGGAATCGAGCAGTACTTC
>TRBV11-2|.|.|TRBJ2-2
CASSPWPVGNTGELFF
TGTGCCAGCAGCCCCTGGCCGGTGGGCAACACCGGGGAGCTGTTTTTT
>TRBV13|.|.|TRBJ2-1
CASSPNMRGEQFF
TGTGCCAGCAGCCCCAATATGCGGGGCGAGCAGTTCTTC
>TRBV28|.|.|TRBJ1-1
CASSRYRDGAEAFF
TGTGCCAGCAGCCGGTACAGGGATGGGGCTGAAGCTTTCTTT
>TRBV2|.|.|TRBJ2-7
CASSYTGYEQYF
TGTGCCAGCAGCTATACAGGGTACGAGCAGTACTTC
>TRBV11-2|TRBD2|.|TRBJ2-1
CASSLHYGTRGNNEQFF
TGTGCCAGCAGCTTACATTACGGGACTAGGGGGAACAATGAGCAGTTCTTC
>TRBV29-1|.|.|TRBJ2-2
CSVYREDGELFF
TGCAGCGTTTACAGGGAAGACGGGGAGCTGTTTTTT
>TRBV7-6|.|.|TRBJ2-5
CASSPTYRDGETQYF
TGTGCCAGCAGCCCCACGTACAGGGACGGAGAGACCCAGTACTTC
>TRBV4-2|.|.|TRBJ1-2
CASSPGTPDKGDGYTF
TGTGCCAGCAGCCCCGGGACACCGGATAAGGGAGATGGCTACACCTTC
>TRBV7-9|TRBD1|few|TRBJ1-2
CASSSWTGQGDYGYTF
TGTGCCAGCAGCTCCTGGACAGGGCAGGGGGACTATGGCTACACCTTC
>TRBV10-3|.|.|TRBJ2-2
CAISNSRGDTGELFF
TGTGCCATCAGTAATTCTCGCGGGGACACCGGGGAGCTGTTTTTT
>TRBV18|TRBD1|.|TRBJ1-2
CASSLLPGQGEENYGYTF
TGTGCCAGCTCATTACTACCGGGACAGGGGGAAGAGAACTATGGCTACACCTTC
>TRBV11-2|.|few|TRBJ2-2
CASSLAGVTGELFF
TGTGCCAGCAGCTTAGCAGGGGTAACCGGGGAGCTGTTTTTT
>TRBV5-1|.|.|TRBJ2-7
CASSPGQYTTYEQYF
TGCGCCAGCAGCCCTGGACAGTATACAACCTACGAGCAGTACTTC
>TRBV10-1|.|.|TRBJ2-2
CASKGYTNTGELFF
TGCGCCAGCAAGGGGTATACGAACACCGGGGAGCTGTTTTTT
>TRBV9|.|.|TRBJ2-2
CASSVTENTGELFF
TGTGCCAGCAGCGTGACAGAGAACACCGGGGAGCTGTTTTTT
>TRBV27|.|.|TRBJ1-2
CASMDRFYGYTF
TGTGCCAGCATGGACAGATTCTATGGCTACACCTTC
>TRBV28|.|.|TRBJ2-5
CASSLLGGWETQYF
TGTGCCAGCAGTTTATTGGGAGGATGGGAGACCCAGTACTTC
>TRBV5-1|TRBD1|.|TRBJ1-3
CASTRTGKGAGNTIYF
TGCGCCAGCACGAGGACAGGGAAAGGTGCTGGAAACACCATATATTTT
>TRBV11-2|TRBD1|.|TRBJ1-1
CASSTRTGQLAEAFF
TGTGCCAGCAGCACCAGGACAGGGCAATTGGCTGAAGCTTTCTTT
>TRBV11-2|.|.|TRBJ1-1
CASSLDGRLGGNTEAFF
TGTGCCAGCAGCTTAGATGGACGACTCGGGGGGAACACTGAAGCTTTCTTT
>TRBV7-6|TRBD1|.|TRBJ1-1
CASSPRQGDTEAFF
TGTGCCAGCAGCCCCCGACAGGGCGACACTGAAGCTTTCTTT
>TRBV29-1|TRBD1|.|TRBJ2-6
CSVGQGRTGANVLTF
TGCAGCGTTGGACAGGGGAGAACTGGGGCCAACGTCCTGACTTTC
>TRBV19|TRBD2|.|TRBJ2-2
CATTSGRAYHLGTGELFF
TGTGCCACGACTAGCGGGAGGGCCTATCATTTGGGCACCGGGGAGCTGTTTTTT
>TRBV29-1|.|.|TRBJ1-2
CTVQAGRVSYGYTF
TGCACCGTACAGGCAGGGAGGGTATCCTATGGCTACACCTTC
>TRBV3-1/TRBV3-2|.|.|TRBJ2-3
CASSQDRSTTDTQYF
TGTGCCAGCAGCCAAGATCGGAGCACCACAGATACGCAGTATTTT
>TRBV13|TRBD1|.|TRBJ2-7
CASSFGQGSYEQYF
TGTGCCAGCAGCTTCGGACAGGGATCCTACGAGCAGTACTTC
>TRBV11-2|TRBD2|.|TRBJ2-4
CASSLVAGAKNIQYF
TGTGCCAGCAGCCTCGTCGCGGGAGCAAAAAACATTCAGTACTTC
>TRBV12-5|TRBD1|.|TRBJ1-5
CASGFERGTGSNQPQHF
TGTGCTAGTGGTTTTGAACGGGGGACAGGGAGCAATCAGCCCCAGCATTTT
>TRBV19|.|.|TRBJ1-2
CASSFTGMGYGYTF
TGTGCCAGTAGTTTTACCGGGATGGGCTATGGCTACACCTTC
>TRBV9|TRBD1|once|TRBJ2-7
CASSEGQGAVFYEQYF
TGTGCCAGCAGCGAAGGACAGGGGGCTGTCTTCTACGAGCAGTACTTC
>TRBV11-2|.|.|TRBJ2-1
CASSSRALMPFEQFF
TGTGCCAGCAGCTCCAGGGCTCTAATGCCCTTCGAGCAGTTCTTC
>TRBV7-3|TRBD2|once|TRBJ2-3
CASSLMSRENADTQYF
TGTGCCAGCAGCTTAATGTCGCGGGAGAACGCAGATACGCAGTATTTT
>TRBV7-6|.|.|TRBJ2-1
CASSLAGEDSNEQFF
TGTGCCAGCAGCTTAGCAGGGGAAGACAGCAATGAGCAGTTCTTC